The rows below give T cell receptor beta chains drawn from one sample of a study of blood T cell repertoires in COVID-19. Here immunoSEQ multiplex PCR was the method, and the copy in TCRdb shows in-frame clones only, minus some. Among about 170,000 clones listed, about 88% were seen once. The source material was peripheral blood. Receptors originate from a man between 60 and 75 years old with acute or convalescent COVID-19. CDR3s leave out the opening cysteine and the closing phenylalanine or tryptophan.

V gene,J gene,CDR3 protein
TRBV7-9,TRBJ2-1,ASSSRGTSGGSSYNEQF
TRBV2,TRBJ2-1,ASSAGLPFNEQF
TRBV6-5,TRBJ1-6,ASNDRGGSPLH
TRBV6-2/TRBV6-3,TRBJ2-4,ASSSGTGINIQY
TRBV27,TRBJ1-1,ASSDRQGFTEAF
TRBV6-5,TRBJ1-6,ASRGTVDPNSPLH
TRBV19,TRBJ1-6,ASSLQGSYNSPLH
TRBV29-1,TRBJ2-1,SVGGGTGPSDEQF
TRBV6-5,TRBJ2-3,ASREVTGVDTQY
TRBV3-1/TRBV3-2,TRBJ2-7,ASSPRFSGRLNQSYEQY
TRBV14,TRBJ1-3,ASSLQGYDSGNTIY
TRBV27,TRBJ2-1,ASSPASGTVYNEQF
TRBV19,TRBJ1-5,ASSMGGLSNQPQH
TRBV29-1,TRBJ2-7,SVGQIYEQY
TRBV19,TRBJ2-6,ASSPRGGSTFSGANVLT
TRBV19,TRBJ2-1,ASSIFLAGLEQF
TRBV27,TRBJ1-1,ASSPRGNTEAF
TRBV18,TRBJ2-2,ASSPLLAGETGELF
TRBV11-2,TRBJ1-3,ASSLGGGNTIY
TRBV11-3,TRBJ1-1,ASSLLGQVTEAF
TRBV19,TRBJ2-2,ASSMRGLRNTGELF
TRBV11-2,TRBJ1-3,ASSPGPVGSGNTIY
TRBV4-1,TRBJ2-3,ASSQVSSGEDTQY
TRBV27,TRBJ1-6,ASSLSFLRSSYNSPLH
TRBV7-3,TRBJ1-1,ASKGGQSNTEAF
TRBV30,TRBJ1-2,AGERFYGYT
TRBV15,TRBJ1-3,ASGTGGAQAGNTIY
TRBV29-1,TRBJ1-2,SVPAQGIHGYT
TRBV30,TRBJ2-1,AWGTSGSYNEQF
TRBV19,TRBJ2-3,ASSSERGGTDTQY
TRBV27,TRBJ2-2,ASSYRGTGELF
TRBV2,TRBJ2-5,ASENRGGETQY
TRBV2,TRBJ2-1,ASRLPSNEQF
TRBV12-3/TRBV12-4,TRBJ1-2,ASSRDRVYGYT
TRBV7-2,TRBJ1-1,ASSLSEGTEAF
TRBV25-1,TRBJ1-3,ASSAGSGNTIY
TRBV6-2/TRBV6-3,TRBJ2-3,ASSLPLAGGPD
TRBV24-1,TRBJ1-2,ATSDSTNYGYT
TRBV3-1/TRBV3-2,TRBJ1-1,ASSQVVDRAEAF
TRBV30,TRBJ2-1,AWSVQGLGYNEQF
TRBV6-2/TRBV6-3,TRBJ2-7,ASSPGLHVVYEQY
TRBV7-8,TRBJ1-1,ASSLVSGRTEAF
TRBV24-1,TRBJ1-2,ATYQQGDGYT
TRBV27,TRBJ2-1,ASSPQGETNEQF
TRBV5-1,TRBJ2-7,ASSLTGSYEQY
TRBV3-1/TRBV3-2,TRBJ2-1,ASSQGLAGHNEQF
TRBV4-3,TRBJ2-1,ASSQVLSAGRYEQF
TRBV19,TRBJ2-2,ASSKPGQATGELF
TRBV6-5,TRBJ2-7,ASRPGLRIYEQY
TRBV29-1,TRBJ2-1,SAGLNNEQF
TRBV11-3,TRBJ2-1,ASSFSGTSGGRDNEQF
TRBV4-3,TRBJ2-2,ASSQEVPGANTGELF
TRBV5-6,TRBJ2-1,ASSFGNNEQF